The clone carrying this T cell receptor (beta chain) occurred once. The data originate from a study of blood T cell repertoires in COVID-19. Background on the study: Nucleic acid was either cDNA or gDNA, and it came from T cells, B-cell-depleted T cells, or PBMCs.

Germline loops: CDR1 SGHRS, CDR2 YFSETQ. V gave up 4 bases and J gave up 3 bases, with 10 bases separating them. The length of the CDR3 is 13 residues. In the authors' methods: The assay estimated nucleated cells by amplifying reference gene primers. The protocol was immunoSEQ multiplex PCR, while the TCRdb copy is restricted to in-frame clones and leaves out a portion. V and J calls and clone size are those listed in that table; D and trimming were worked out from the DNA. The sample consists of about 72,000 clones, approximately 87% of them appearing once. The chain carries TRBV5-1 and TRBJ1-2, with D possibly TRBD1 on 6 matching bases. The sequenced sample consisted of peripheral blood. The sequence was collected from an elderly woman with acute or convalescent COVID-19. The CDR3 DNA reads TGCGCCAGCAGCAACACAGGGTACTATGGCTACACCTTC. Translated: CASSNTGYYGYTF.